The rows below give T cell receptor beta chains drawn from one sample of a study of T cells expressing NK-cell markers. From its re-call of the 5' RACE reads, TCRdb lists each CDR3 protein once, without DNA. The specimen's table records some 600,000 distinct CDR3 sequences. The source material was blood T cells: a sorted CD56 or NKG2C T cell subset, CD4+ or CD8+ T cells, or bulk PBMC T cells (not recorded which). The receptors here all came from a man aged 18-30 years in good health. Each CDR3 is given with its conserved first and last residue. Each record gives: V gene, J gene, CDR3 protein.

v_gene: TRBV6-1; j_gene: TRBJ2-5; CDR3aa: CASRVDYGKTQYF
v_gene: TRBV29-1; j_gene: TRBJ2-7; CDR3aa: CSVRDRGSYEQYF
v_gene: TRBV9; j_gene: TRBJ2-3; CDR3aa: CASSVRSADNTDTQYF
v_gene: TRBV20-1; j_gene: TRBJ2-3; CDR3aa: CSVQRGPSSTDTQYF
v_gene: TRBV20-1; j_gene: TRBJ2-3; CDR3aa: CMLEGGRARTDTQYF
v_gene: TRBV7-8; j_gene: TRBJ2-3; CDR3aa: CASSPNRRGSTDTQYF
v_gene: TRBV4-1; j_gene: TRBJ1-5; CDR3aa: CASSQAGSLESPQHF
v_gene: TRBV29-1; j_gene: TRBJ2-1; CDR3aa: CSAVDRGSINEQFF
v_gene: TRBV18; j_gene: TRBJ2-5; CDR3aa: CASSPPSHLKTLQETQYF
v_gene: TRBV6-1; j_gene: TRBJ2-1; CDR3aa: CASSERLAGSYNEQFF
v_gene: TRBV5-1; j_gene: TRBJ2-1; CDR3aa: CASSIRPRDNEQFF
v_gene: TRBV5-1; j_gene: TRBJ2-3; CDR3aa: CASSLIAGANTDTQYF
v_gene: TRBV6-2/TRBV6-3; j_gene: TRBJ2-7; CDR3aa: CASSYSNSRDRGPKSYEQYF
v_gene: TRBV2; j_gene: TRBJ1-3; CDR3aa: CASSENRGRFVAGNTIYF
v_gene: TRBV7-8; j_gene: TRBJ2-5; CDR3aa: CASSIKRTSGQETQYF
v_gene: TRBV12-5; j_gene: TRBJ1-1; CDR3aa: CASGLSRVALNTEAFF
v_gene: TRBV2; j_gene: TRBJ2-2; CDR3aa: CASSGASNTGELFF
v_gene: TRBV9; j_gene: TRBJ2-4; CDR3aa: CASSVAGTGGAGAKNIQYF
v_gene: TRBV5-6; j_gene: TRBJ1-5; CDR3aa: CASSLKGQRYQPQHF
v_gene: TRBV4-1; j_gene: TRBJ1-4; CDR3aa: CASSQTVAQNPTNEKLFF
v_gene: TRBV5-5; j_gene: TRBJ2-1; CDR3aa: CASSLVGPDLGNEQFF
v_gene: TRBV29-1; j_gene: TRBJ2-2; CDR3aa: CSAGLLNTGELFF
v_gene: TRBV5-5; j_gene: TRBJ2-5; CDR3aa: CASSFAQETQYF
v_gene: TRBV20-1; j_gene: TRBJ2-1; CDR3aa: CSARRRAYNEQFF
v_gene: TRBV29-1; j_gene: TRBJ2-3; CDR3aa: CSVELQAGDTQYF
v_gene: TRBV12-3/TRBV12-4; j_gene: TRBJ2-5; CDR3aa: CASSRDSDWSWTQYF
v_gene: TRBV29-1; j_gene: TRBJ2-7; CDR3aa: CSVRRLAGVGYEQYF
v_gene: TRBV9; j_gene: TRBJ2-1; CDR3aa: CASSAELGDYNEQFF
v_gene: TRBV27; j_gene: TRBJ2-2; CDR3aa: CASSLRTVSNTGELFF
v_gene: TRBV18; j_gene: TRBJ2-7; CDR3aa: CASSRRPTSGRGSSYEQYF
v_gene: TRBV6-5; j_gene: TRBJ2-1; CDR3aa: CASSYSIEEQFF
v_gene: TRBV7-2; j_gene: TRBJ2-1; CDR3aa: CASSSGTSYNEQFF
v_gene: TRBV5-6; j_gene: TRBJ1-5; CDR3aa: CASSLDGFNQPQHF
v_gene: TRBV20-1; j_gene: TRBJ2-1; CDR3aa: CSASGTSGRAGEQFF
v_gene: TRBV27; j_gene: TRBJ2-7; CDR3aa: CASSLSGGATAYEQYF
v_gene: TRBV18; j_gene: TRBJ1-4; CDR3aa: CASSPPNRGINEKLFF
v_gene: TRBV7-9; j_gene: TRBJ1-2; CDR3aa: CASSPDGGSWGYTF
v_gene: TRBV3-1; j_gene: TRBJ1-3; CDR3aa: CASRQQGYGNTIYF
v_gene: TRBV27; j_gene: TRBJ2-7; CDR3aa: CASRTLEGPYEQYF
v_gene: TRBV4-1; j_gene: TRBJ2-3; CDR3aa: CASSQTIHHTDTQYF
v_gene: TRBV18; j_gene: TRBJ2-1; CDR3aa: CASSPPKRRSYNEQFF
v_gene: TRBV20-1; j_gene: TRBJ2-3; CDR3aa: CSAKEANTDTQYF
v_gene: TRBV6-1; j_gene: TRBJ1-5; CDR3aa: CASSALGQVNQPQHF
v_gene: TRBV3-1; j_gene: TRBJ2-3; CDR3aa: CASSPELAGADTQYF
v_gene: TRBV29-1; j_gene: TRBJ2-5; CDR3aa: CSAYRGYQETQYF
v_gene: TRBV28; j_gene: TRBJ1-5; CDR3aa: CASSLTRWEQDSNQPQHF
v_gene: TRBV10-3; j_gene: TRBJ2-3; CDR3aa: CAIGSNQGLAGGSTDTQYF
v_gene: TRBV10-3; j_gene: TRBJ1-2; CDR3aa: CAISEPTGGYTF
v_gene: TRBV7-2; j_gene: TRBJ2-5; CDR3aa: CASSSVGHHQETQYF
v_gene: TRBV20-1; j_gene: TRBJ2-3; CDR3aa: CSAVPRQAITDTQYF